This T cell receptor beta chain was found in a study of blood T cell repertoires in COVID-19. Across the whole study: Both acute and convalescent COVID-19 samples were obtained from the United States, Italy and Spain. T cells, B-cell-depleted T cells, or PBMCs provided the cDNA or gDNA that served as material.

This clone showed up just a few times. With 0 bases removed from V and 2 bases from J, the gap between germline ends came to 11 bases. Per germline, CDR1 LGHNA and CDR2 YNFKEQ. This CDR3 contains 16 residues. Method: immunoSEQ multiplex PCR; TCRdb's copy keeps in-frame clones and lacks some. Of tens of thousands of clones listed, about 77% are singletons. Seattle patients were enrolled during active infection and followed longitudinally. The source of this sequence is an older man with COVID-19, enrolled during active disease. The chain joins TRBV4-2 to TRBJ1-3, with no clear D. The sequenced sample consisted of peripheral blood. The CDR3 sequence is CASSQDRQTTGNTIYF. In DNA form, the CDR3 reads TGTGCCAGCAGCCAAGATAGGCAGACAACTGGAAACACCATATATTTT.